This entry is about one T cell receptor beta chain. The target antigen is unknown. The sample is drawn from a study of beta chain features in type 1 diabetes. General study points: The study left unresolved whether HLA type influences TCRB rearrangement. The similarity of naive, central memory and Treg TCRB repertoires appeared greater among patients than among healthy donors. Moderately but significantly shorter TCRB CDR3s were found in Type 1 diabetes patients in all four CD4+ subsets.

The entirety of the isolated RNA underwent reverse transcription, so expressed TCRB transcripts were sequenced. The protocol was immunoSEQ multiplex PCR, while the TCRdb copy is restricted to in-frame clones and leaves out a portion. The sample yields roughly 51,000 clones, under 60% seen once. Germline values: CDR1 SEHNR, CDR2 FQNEAQ (reference sequence). With 2 bases removed from V and 6 bases from J, the gap between germline ends came to 11 bases. The CDR3 consists of 13 residues. Donors contributed one heparinised blood draw apiece, averaging roughly 0.12 L. A CD45RO/CCR7/CD25/CD127/CD95/CD27 panel sorted naive, central memory, regulatory and stem cell-like memory CD4+ cells.

Sequencing was carried out using Tregs from blood. J is TRBJ2-7 and V is TRBV7-9, with D perhaps TRBD1 (6 bases). The receptor was derived from a woman aged 40 to 55 with type 1 diabetes. CDR3 in amino acids: CASSLSNRVEQYF. The CDR3 coding sequence is TGTGCCAGCAGCTTATCGAACAGGGTCGAGCAGTACTTC.